Listed here are 21 T cell receptor beta chains from one sample, sequenced in a study of blood T cell repertoires in COVID-19. Sequencing used immunoSEQ multiplex PCR; TCRdb keeps in-frame clones, though not all of them. Of tens of thousands of clones in the sample, 88% were seen once. Sequencing was carried out using peripheral blood. Source of these receptors: a man aged 50-60 years with active COVID-19.

The V call is TRBV30, the J call TRBJ2-7; possible D gene TRBD1, 6 bases. V lost 3 bases, J lost 6 bases, and 15 bases lay in between. Germline CDR1 reads GTSNPN; CDR2 reads SVGIG (reference sequence). The CDR3 runs 13 residues. CDR3 sequence: CAWRTRGSLEQYF. CDR3 in DNA: TGTGCCTGGAGAACCAGGGGCTCGCTCGAGCAGTACTTC.

This clone was found a few times. The chain joins TRBV5-5 to TRBJ2-7, with D maybe TRBD2 (6 bases). The CDR3 totals 12 residues. The V end was cut by 4 bases, the J end by 6 bases, with 11 bases between. Germline V CDR1 and CDR2: SGHKS, YYEKEE (reference sequence). CDR3 protein: CASSIMGGEQYF. The CDR3 coding sequence is TGTGCCAGCAGCATCATGGGGGGCGAGCAGTACTTC.

This chain connects TRBV11-3 to TRBJ2-1; TRBD2 agrees at 13 bases. V dropped 5 bases and J dropped 7; count of bases not matched to a gene: 11. The CDR3 runs to 17 residues. Germline CDR1 SGHNT, CDR2 YENEEA. CDR3 nucleotides: TGTGCCAGCAGCCTTGGGACTAGCGGGACTCTCGAGAATGAGCAGTTCTTC. The encoded protein is CASSLGTSGTLENEQFF. Based on the CDR3 plus reference TRBV11-3 and TRBJ2-1, the full variable domain is EAGVVQSPRYKIIEKKQPVAFWCNPISGHNTLYWYLQNLGQGPELLIRYENEEAVDDSQLPKDRFSAERLKGVDSTLKIQPAELGDSAVYLCASSLGTSGTLENEQFFGPGTRLTVL.

The chain has TRBV5-1 and TRBJ1-2; 7 bases fit TRBD1. Losses at the gene ends were 3 bases for V and 6 bases for J; bases not matched to a gene: 2. This CDR3 has 12 residues. Germline V lookup: CDR1 SGHRS, CDR2 YFSETQ. Written as DNA, the CDR3 is TGCGCCAGCAGCTCCGACAGGGATGGCTACACCTTC. It specifies CASSSDRDGYTF.

J is TRBJ2-5 and V is TRBV5-1; TRBD2 might be the D (5 bases). Germline values: CDR1 SGHRS, CDR2 YFSETQ. There are 13 residues in the CDR3. V was cut by 4 bases and J by 6 bases, with 13 bases left in between. CDR3 amino acids: CASSPGGRQTQYF. For the CDR3, the DNA is TGCGCCAGCAGCCCTGGAGGTAGGCAGACCCAGTACTTC.

The V and J genes are TRBV28 and TRBJ2-7; TRBD1 matches at 9 bases. Germline CDR1 reads MDHEN; CDR2 reads SYDVKM. Trimming cost V 6 bases and J 4 bases; bases outside gene matches: 10. This CDR3 is 15 amino acids long. CDR3 DNA: TGTGCCAGCAGAGGGGCCGGGACAGGGACGTACGAGCAGTACTTC. This translates into CASRGAGTGTYEQYF.

The chain links TRBV28 to TRBJ1-1; D is unresolved. This CDR3 is 15 amino acids long. The V end lost 5 bases, the J end lost 4 bases, and 17 bases lay between the germline ends. Per the germline V gene, CDR1 is MDHEN and CDR2 is SYDVKM. CDR3 amino acids: CASSTRLKRVTEAFF. CDR3 coding DNA: TGTGCCAGCAGTACTCGATTGAAGAGGGTCACTGAAGCTTTCTTT.

The V and J genes are TRBV20-1 and TRBJ2-3; D perhaps matches TRBD2 (5 bases). Deletions cut 5 bases from V and 9 bases from J, with 12 bases between. This CDR3 spans 11 amino acids. Germline CDR1 is DFQATT and CDR2 is SNEGSKA (reference sequence). CDR3 protein: CSASDSVTQYF. Written as DNA, the CDR3 is TGCAGTGCTTCGGACTCCGTCACGCAGTATTTT.

CDR3 coding DNA: TGTGCCAGCAGCTCTCCAGCGGATGACTACAATGAGCAGTTCTTC. It is translated as CASSSPADDYNEQFF. This rearrangement joins TRBV5-4 to TRBJ2-1, with D tentatively TRBD2 (5 bases). V dropped 3 bases and J dropped 3 bases, with 13 bases sitting between them. This CDR3 has 15 residues. CDR1 and CDR2 (germline): SGHNT, YYREEE (reference sequence).

The chain links TRBV12-5 to TRBJ1-2; tentatively, D is TRBD1 (5 bases). Germline CDR1 reads LGHNT; CDR2 reads FRNRAP. The CDR3 loop spans 13 amino acids. Trimming took 1 base from V and 2 from J, leaving 5 bases between them. The CDR3: CASGLGTNYGYTF. In DNA form, the CDR3 reads TGTGCTAGTGGTTTGGGGACAAACTATGGCTACACCTTC.

This chain joins TRBV28 and TRBJ2-2; 14 bases line up with TRBD2. This CDR3 has 15 residues. V trimming: 6 bases; J trimming: 7 bases; junction bases outside the gene matches: 4. Germline CDR1 reads MDHEN; CDR2 reads SYDVKM. DNA of the CDR3: TGTGCCAGCAGCCACGGGACTAGCGGGAGCGGGGAGCTGTTTTTT. This translates into CASSHGTSGSGELFF.

V and J are TRBV12-5 and TRBJ2-3, with TRBD2 as a possible D gene (6 bases). V was clipped by 6 bases and J by 2 bases, with 12 bases between them. This CDR3 has 14 residues. CDR1 is LGHNT, CDR2 FRNRAP, per germline. DNA of the CDR3: TGTGCTAGTGGGAGGGACTCCCACACAGATACGCAGTATTTT. Amino acid sequence: CASGRDSHTDTQYF.

This chain uses TRBV11-3 with TRBJ2-2; 7 bases are a match to TRBD2. V was clipped by 1 base and J by 6 bases; unmatched bases: 2. There are 14 residues in the CDR3. Germline V gives CDR1 SGHNT, CDR2 YENEEA. DNA for the CDR3: TGTGCCAGCAGCTTAGCAGGGAGGGCCGGGGAGCTGTTTTTT. It specifies CASSLAGRAGELFF.

The V call is TRBV29-1, the J call TRBJ2-7; D gene uncertain. V was trimmed by 0 bases and J by 4 bases, leaving 10 bases between them. Germline-derived CDR1 and CDR2 are SQVTM and ANQGSEA. The CDR3 is 13 residues long. The CDR3 spells CSVEDSQTYEQYF. The DNA for the CDR3 is TGCAGCGTTGAAGATTCACAGACGTACGAGCAGTACTTC.

The J gene is TRBJ1-5, the V gene TRBV4-1, with a tentative D call TRBD1 (5 bases). Trimming shortened V by 4 bases and J by 9 bases, and 25 bases separated the two germline ends. The CDR3 spans 17 residues. Germline CDR1 reads MGHRA; CDR2 reads YSYEKL. CDR3 sequence (DNA): TGCGCCAGCAGCCTATCTCCAGTGGGGGGGGGAGATCGGCCCCAGCATTTT. This translates into CASSLSPVGGGDRPQHF.

The rearrangement joins TRBV3-1 (or the pseudogene TRBV3-2) to TRBJ1-5; weak D call: TRBD1 (6 bases). Trimming removed 5 bases from V and 2 bases from J, with 13 bases in between. The CDR3 sequence is 15 residues long. Germline-derived CDR1 and CDR2 are LGHDT and YNNKEL (reference sequence). CDR3 sequence (DNA): TGTGCCAGCAGCAACCGGGACACCCGCAATCAGCCCCAGCATTTT. This encodes CASSNRDTRNQPQHF.

The CDR3 sequence is CASSIPGMDYGYTF. The CDR3 DNA reads as TGTGCCAGTAGTATACCGGGGATGGACTATGGCTACACCTTC. This chain uses TRBV19 with TRBJ1-2; no definite D call. Germline V CDR1 and CDR2: LNHDA, SQIVND (reference sequence). The CDR3 totals 14 residues. Between the trimmed V and J ends, which lost 2 bases and 3 bases, there was a span of 10 bases. Full variable domain (rest looked up from reference TRBV19 and TRBJ1-2): DGGITQSPKYLFRKEGQNVTLSCEQNLNHDAMYWYRQDPGQGLRLIYYSQIVNDFQKGDIAEGYSVSREKKESFPLTVTSAQKNPTAFYLCASSIPGMDYGYTFGSGTRLTVV.

The chain combines TRBV2 with TRBJ2-6; no clear D gene. There are 15 residues in the CDR3. The germline gives CDR1 SNHLY, CDR2 FYNNEI. Between the trimmed V and J ends, which lost 6 bases and 0 bases, there was a span of 9 bases. CDR3 residues: CASSQQSSGANVLTF. In nucleotides, the CDR3 is TGTGCCAGCAGCCAACAGAGCTCTGGGGCCAACGTCCTGACTTTC.

V is TRBV6-5 and J is TRBJ2-7, with TRBD1 matching 9 bases. V was clipped by 6 bases and J by 7 bases; unmatched bases: 10. CDR3 length: 14 residues. Germline lookup yields CDR1 MNHEY and CDR2 SVGAGI. The CDR3 DNA reads TGTGCCAGCAGCCCCGGTACAGGGGGCTGGGAGCAGTACTTC. This gives the protein CASSPGTGGWEQYF.

This sequence joins TRBV3-1 (or the pseudogene TRBV3-2) and TRBJ2-1, with D tentatively TRBD2 (6 bases). CDR3 length: 15 residues. CDR1 and CDR2 from the germline V gene are LGHDT and YNNKEL (reference sequence). Trimming removed 5 bases from V and 11 bases from J, with 22 bases in between. The CDR3 region is CASSGGYLSSSQQFF. CDR3 nucleotide sequence: TGTGCCAGCAGCGGAGGGTATTTGTCGTCCTCACAGCAGTTCTTC.

The chain employs TRBV9 and TRBJ1-6; unclear D gene. The V gene lost 0 bases and the J gene lost 4 bases, with 8 bases spanning the gap. The CDR3 loop spans 15 amino acids. CDR1 SGDLS and CDR2 YYNGEE come from the germline V gene. The CDR3 DNA is TGTGCCAGCAGCGTAGAATCATTTTATAATTCACCCCTCCACTTT. This codes for CASSVESFYNSPLHF.